A selection of T cell receptor beta chains follows, all from one sample in a study of Ad26.COV2.S vaccination and SARS-CoV-2 variants. This table comes from immunoSEQ multiplex PCR, and its TCRdb copy is limited to in-frame clones, with some not included. Here the sample spans some 190,000 clones, around 85% being singletons. This material consisted of peripheral blood, taken after recovery from COVID-19. Source of these receptors: a human donor who had recovered from COVID-19. Each CDR3 is given with its conserved first and last residue. A D gene is named only where the DNA matches it firmly. Clone size is stated in some rows and not others, as once, few, many or a class when expanded.

clone_size j_call d_call v_call cdr3_aa cdr3_nt
- TRBJ1-1 - TRBV10-3 CAISEGSPMNTEAFF TGTGCCATCAGTGAAGGGAGCCCCATGAACACTGAAGCTTTCTTT
- TRBJ1-1 - TRBV14 CASSQDWTVGKAFF TGTGCCAGCAGCCAAGATTGGACAGTGGGAAAAGCTTTCTTT
- TRBJ2-3 - TRBV19 CASSNRLDTQYF TGTGCCAGTAGTAACCGTCTAGATACGCAGTATTTT
once TRBJ2-7 TRBD1 TRBV19 CASSSGQGAYEQYF TGTGCCAGTAGCTCGGGACAGGGGGCTTACGAGCAGTACTTC
- TRBJ1-5 - TRBV2 CASSRRGYSNQPQHF TGTGCCAGCAGTCGCCGAGGATATAGCAATCAGCCCCAGCATTTT
- TRBJ2-4 - TRBV7-3 CASSPPDRNIQYF TGTGCCAGCAGCCCCCCCGACAGAAACATTCAGTACTTC
- TRBJ2-7 - TRBV6-5 CASSPGGGYEQYF TGTGCCAGCAGTCCTGGGGGAGGTTACGAGCAGTACTTC
- TRBJ1-4 - TRBV27 CASSLLGASNEKLFF TGTGCCAGCAGTTTATTGGGGGCATCTAATGAAAAACTGTTTTTT
- TRBJ2-7 TRBD1 TRBV2 CASGGQGGPYEQYF TGTGCCAGCGGGGGACAGGGGGGCCCCTACGAGCAGTACTTC
- TRBJ1-1 - TRBV3-1/TRBV3-2 CASSPKIYEGWGPMNTEAFF TGTGCCAGCAGCCCGAAGATCTACGAGGGGTGGGGGCCCATGAACACTGAAGCTTTCTTT
- TRBJ2-1 - TRBV28 CASGQRTVAFNEQFF TGTGCCAGCGGGCAACGGACAGTCGCCTTCAATGAGCAGTTCTTC
- TRBJ2-7 TRBD2 TRBV3-1/TRBV3-2 CASRPGTSFHEQYF TGTGCCAGCAGACCCGGGACTAGCTTCCACGAGCAGTACTTC
- TRBJ1-2 - TRBV29-1 CSVGKGVGGYTF TGCAGCGTTGGCAAGGGTGTGGGTGGCTACACCTTC
- TRBJ1-5 - TRBV30 CAWSSTDSNQPQHF TGTGCCTGGAGTTCAACCGATAGCAATCAGCCCCAGCATTTT
- TRBJ1-4 - TRBV28 CASSPGGEKLFF TGTGCCAGCAGTCCCGGGGGAGAAAAACTGTTTTTT
- TRBJ2-6 - TRBV6-5 CASTSGANVLTF TGTGCCAGCACCTCTGGGGCCAACGTCCTGACTTTC
once TRBJ2-7 TRBD2 TRBV6-8 CASRKELAGGDEQYF TGTGCCAGCAGGAAGGAACTAGCGGGAGGGGACGAGCAGTACTTC
once TRBJ2-7 - TRBV5-1 CASSPGASDSYEQYF TGCGCCAGCAGCCCCGGGGCTAGCGATTCCTACGAGCAGTACTTC
- TRBJ2-2 - TRBV19 CASSIQGTGELFF TGTGCCAGTAGTATACAGGGCACCGGGGAGCTGTTTTTT
- TRBJ2-7 TRBD2 TRBV18 CASSTGGPPYEQYF TGTGCCAGCTCAACGGGAGGGCCCCCCTACGAGCAGTACTTC
- TRBJ1-2 - TRBV12-5 CASGLDSRGDGYTF TGTGCTAGTGGTTTGGACTCTAGGGGGGACGGCTACACCTTC
- TRBJ2-2 - TRBV7-3 CASSLTTGRDTGELFF TGTGCCAGCAGCTTAACGACCGGGCGGGACACCGGGGAGCTGTTTTTT
- TRBJ2-5 - TRBV9 CASSWGGQETQYF TGTGCCAGCAGTTGGGGTGGCCAAGAGACCCAGTACTTC
- TRBJ2-1 TRBD2 TRBV7-3 CASSSTSGSLHEQFF TGTGCCAGCAGCTCGACTAGCGGGAGTCTACATGAGCAGTTCTTC
- TRBJ1-2 - TRBV15 CATSRDGGSYGYTF TGTGCCACCAGCAGAGATGGAGGCAGCTATGGCTACACCTTC
- TRBJ2-1 - TRBV11-3 CASSLEIAENEQFF TGTGCCAGCAGCTTAGAGATAGCGGAGAATGAGCAGTTCTTC
once TRBJ2-7 - TRBV5-8 CASSFDRDLFDEQYF TGTGCCAGCAGCTTCGACCGGGACCTCTTTGACGAGCAGTACTTC
- TRBJ2-7 - TRBV12-3/TRBV12-4 CASSLGQGQQYF TGTGCCAGCAGTTTAGGGCAGGGCCAGCAGTACTTC
- TRBJ2-3 - TRBV19 CASSGWDSPPGTQYF TGTGCCAGTAGTGGGTGGGATAGCCCACCAGGTACGCAGTATTTT
few TRBJ2-4 - TRBV6-5 CASTGEGNIQYF TGTGCCAGTACAGGGGAGGGAAACATTCAGTACTTC
once TRBJ1-5 TRBD1 TRBV10-1 CASSTGFQPQHF TGCGCCAGCTCGACAGGGTTTCAGCCCCAGCATTTT
- TRBJ2-3 - TRBV7-6 CASSLRSSAFGADTQYF TGTGCCAGCAGCTTAAGGTCGTCTGCGTTTGGGGCAGATACGCAGTATTTT
- TRBJ1-5 - TRBV7-8 CASSLEVRIMIGNQPQHF TGTGCCAGCAGCTTAGAGGTTCGGATTATGATTGGGAATCAGCCCCAGCATTTT
- TRBJ1-4 - TRBV3-1/TRBV3-2 CASSQGREKLFF TGTGCCAGCAGCCAAGGCAGGGAAAAACTGTTTTTT
- TRBJ1-6 TRBD1 TRBV4-1 CASSHLGQGGSYNSPLHF TGCGCCAGCAGCCACCTCGGACAGGGTGGTTCCTATAATTCACCCCTCCACTTT
- TRBJ1-3 - TRBV19 CASKHAQWSNSGNTIYF TGTGCCAGTAAACACGCCCAGTGGTCGAACTCTGGAAACACCATATATTTT
few TRBJ2-7 TRBD2 TRBV20-1 CSASTIGTSGALEQYF TGCAGTGCAAGTACCATCGGGACTAGCGGGGCCCTCGAGCAGTACTTC
- TRBJ2-1 TRBD2 TRBV5-1 CASSPWTSGGQEQFF TGCGCCAGCAGCCCTTGGACTAGCGGGGGGCAAGAGCAGTTCTTC
few TRBJ2-1 TRBD2 TRBV7-2 CASSPQRGGSNEQFF TGTGCCAGCAGCCCCCAGCGGGGGGGCTCGAATGAGCAGTTCTTC
few TRBJ2-7 TRBD1 TRBV4-1 CASSQEGQSYEQYF TGCGCCAGCAGCCAAGAGGGACAGTCCTACGAGCAGTACTTC
once TRBJ1-6 - TRBV5-4 CASSPMPGENSPLHF TGTGCCAGCAGTCCTATGCCAGGGGAAAATTCACCCCTCCACTTT
- TRBJ2-7 TRBD1 TRBV5-5 CASSLTGAPYEQYF TGTGCCAGCAGCTTGACAGGGGCTCCCTACGAGCAGTACTTC
- TRBJ2-3 - TRBV7-9 CASSPGTTDTQYF TGTGCCAGCAGCCCGGGGACCACAGATACGCAGTATTTT
- TRBJ1-5 - TRBV21-1 CASSKARTTYSNQPQHF TGTGCCAGCAGCAAAGCCCGGACAACGTATAGCAATCAGCCCCAGCATTTT
few TRBJ1-5 TRBD1 TRBV19 CASSPPRTGNNQPQHF TGTGCCAGTAGTCCGCCTCGGACAGGGAACAATCAGCCCCAGCATTTT
- TRBJ1-1 - TRBV7-3 CASSLMESTEAFF TGTGCCAGCAGCCTGATGGAGAGCACTGAAGCTTTCTTT
- TRBJ2-1 - TRBV29-1 CSVESPGLGDQFF TGCAGCGTTGAAAGCCCAGGGTTGGGAGACCAGTTCTTC
- TRBJ2-7 TRBD2 TRBV9 CASSGGTSGSQIHEQYF TGTGCCAGCAGCGGTGGGACTAGCGGGAGTCAAATCCACGAGCAGTACTTC
- TRBJ2-5 - TRBV12-3/TRBV12-4 CASSRAGSETQYF TGTGCCAGCAGTAGGGCAGGGAGTGAGACCCAGTACTTC
- TRBJ2-2 - TRBV18 CASSPDANTGELFF TGTGCCAGCTCACCAGACGCGAACACCGGGGAGCTGTTTTTT
- TRBJ2-1 - TRBV24-1 CATSDKVGATYNEQFF TGTGCCACCAGTGATAAAGTGGGGGCAACGTACAATGAGCAGTTCTTC
- TRBJ2-7 - TRBV27 CASSLWGPPRQYEQYF TGTGCCAGCAGTTTATGGGGCCCTCCCCGCCAGTACGAGCAGTACTTC
few TRBJ1-2 - TRBV19 CASSSIPGGYTF TGTGCCAGTAGCTCCATCCCTGGGGGCTACACCTTC
- TRBJ1-3 - TRBV6-5 CASSPQRNSGNTIYF TGTGCCAGCAGTCCTCAGCGGAACTCTGGAAACACCATATATTTT
- TRBJ2-5 - TRBV6-5 CASKKDGETQYF TGTGCCAGCAAGAAGGACGGGGAGACCCAGTACTTC